This T cell receptor beta chain emerged from a study of cytomegalovirus exposure and HLA in healthy donors (dated by TCRdb to between 2016 and 2019). Describing the broader study: According to an earlier analysis of 550 to 700 of the donors, roughly 180 million T cells yielded 90 million to 130 million unique TCR beta sequences and 276 Gb of sequence data. About 310 gigabases of sequencing data and approximately 93 million unique TCR sequences were included in an early release covering several hundred HLA-typed donors. The genetic ancestry cluster associated with self-reported Caucasian donors included 80% to 90% of the roughly 400 genotyped donors. The study aimed to test whether cataloging public T cell receptors could reveal signatures of past pathogen exposure. Using immunosequencing, the study profiled T cell repertoires from around 680 subjects and related those repertoires to cytomegalovirus serostatus. Along with the roughly 700-subject first cohort, a separate validation cohort of 120 different subjects was used. High-throughput TCR immunosequencing, statistical association of individual TCRs with disease status, and machine learning were combined to predict cytomegalovirus infection status. In a later analysis, previously published TCR beta repertoires from 670 or so donors were re-analyzed and high-resolution HLA genotyping was added so that TCR occurrence patterns could be studied. In the later analysis, no new phenotypic data were used to find candidate immune exposures; instead, reliance was placed on TCR beta sequences and their occurrence across donors. An earlier analysis of fewer than 700 of the donors applied high-throughput TCR beta sequencing to assess whether each TCR beta V gene segment acted as functional or pseudogenic. Donor age, sex, ethnicity and CMV serostatus were collected together with the repertoire data. Genome-wide SNP genotypes for about three fifths of the roughly 670 donors were used in a later genetic analysis, which treated that subset as a discovery cohort. Every repertoire in the discovery cohort had been generated on one and the same sequencing platform. Class I and class II HLA loci were covered by the typing at four-digit resolution. Typing coverage varied by locus: roughly 620-630 donors for A, B, C, DRB1 and DQB1; approximately 500 for DQA1; about 600 for DPA1; roughly 450 for DPB1. Because of strong linkage in the cohort, roughly five DR-DQ haplotypes were treated as single units for association and clustering. Among about 390 genotyped donors of the cohort, an average of approximately 230,000 unique TCR beta nucleotide sequences were sequenced per donor, about a sixth of them non-productive.

Library preparation used the immunoSEQ multiplex PCR assay. For the multiplex PCR, a mixture combining 60 forward primers for TCR Vbeta segments and 13 reverse primers for TCR Jbeta segments was used. Amplification of the CDR3 region of rearranged TCR beta genes was performed with a multiplex PCR assay on genomic DNA. On the Illumina HiSeq System, the amplified TCR beta libraries were sequenced as 87-base-pair reads. The source study handled its data this way. A later analysis tallied around 87 million unique TCR beta chains across the 650 to 750 repertoires, and approximately 9.9 million of those chains were shared by two or more donors. To remove PCR and sequencing errors, raw reads were error-corrected and collapsed into unique sequences using a nearest-neighbor algorithm that merged closely related sequences. To assign V, D and J gene segments, CDR3 sequences were aligned to IMGT reference sequences. For a sequence to be retained, a match of at least six nucleotides to both a V gene segment and a J gene segment was required. Rearrangements were classified as productive when the CDR3 lacked stop codons and remained in frame with V and J, and all other rearrangements were classified as non-productive. CDR3 was defined according to IMGT convention as the region running from the second conserved V-encoded cysteine to the conserved J-encoded phenylalanine. Sequences without an unambiguous match to a single V gene segment were excluded from the earlier analysis of about 630 of the donors. An earlier analysis of approximately 590 of the donors classified V segments as functional when productive rearrangements were above 56.7% and as segregating when the standard deviation between donors was above 5%. A statistical classification framework was built for diagnosing cytomegalovirus status from the catalog of TCR beta chain sequences. In a later analysis, V and J genes were assigned by comparing TCR nucleotide sequences against IMGT/GENE-DB human TR gene sequences. Using the TCRdist pipeline, a later analysis assigned CDR3 sequences along with most-parsimonious VDJ recombination scenarios. In a later analysis, each TCR beta chain was defined by its CDR3 amino acid sequence together with its V-gene family, and reads lacking a unique V-gene family were excluded. To address suspected cross-contamination and a sequencing artifact, a later analysis removed a few hundred highly shared, low-generation-probability nucleotide sequences. In a later analysis, a clonal expansion index was calculated for each public chain from normalized within-repertoire ranks of inferred template counts. In a later analysis, generation probabilities were computed using a VDJ recombination model fitted to out-of-frame rearrangements, and the results were checked against IGoR. In a later analysis, TCR-TCR, TCR-HLA and TCR-CMV co-occurrence was scored with hypergeometric tests, and a repertoire-size bias correction was applied to TCR pairs. To estimate false discovery rates, a later analysis permuted the HLA or CMV assignments 20 times. A later analysis grouped co-occurring TCRs with DBSCAN, adding TCRdist sequence similarity when clustering within HLA-allele-positive subsets. Co-occurrence clustering excluded repertoires with fewer than 30,000 or more than 120,000 public chains, plus five with anomalous nucleotide sharing. TCRdb re-hosts the immuneACCESS table, in-frame sequences only. Its copies lack some clones; in the studies checked, an unresolved V gene accounts for under half of them, and the cause for the rest is not known. The V and J calls and clone size come from that table; D and trimming were worked out from the DNA. The sample table records 70,000 to 80,000 clones. The ten largest clones represent roughly 2.7% of the sample.

What the research found in general, with its limitations: Immune exposure information for the cohort was limited to CMV serostatus. Compared with equally common non-associated chains, HLA-associated TCR beta chains in a later analysis were more clonally expanded and had lower generation probabilities. When HLA alleles, especially DR and DQ, strongly co-occurred, attributing TCR associations to individual alleles was difficult. A group of highly shared sequence variants was considered likely to be a technical artifact of the sequencing pipeline. Because counts were too low, roughly 16 rarely observed V segments, including chromosome 9 orphons, were excluded from the earlier analysis of some 540 of the donors. A later analysis reported that several top co-occurrence clusters appeared linked to parvovirus B19, influenza, CMV and Epstein-Barr virus. In the study, 164 TCR beta chains were listed as associated with cytomegalovirus. A later analysis associated about 16,000 TCR beta sequences with specific HLA alleles at a false discovery rate of 0.05. Compared with the roughly 710-donor mean, donors in an Asian-associated ancestry cluster had fewer N-insertions in productive TCRs, according to a later genetic analysis. In a later analysis, TCR association rates were found to vary across HLA loci, with the most associated TCRs seen for DRB1 alleles and the fewest for HLA-C alleles. It was suggested by the authors that the approach could potentially be generalized to other disease states and immunological phenotypes. An association between a missense DCLRE1C variant and V-gene and J-gene trimming of TCR beta chains was found in a later genetic analysis and replicated in an independent cohort. Linkage disequilibrium might explain the correlated functional status among segregating V segments, but an unknown experimental factor could not be ruled out. Cytomegalovirus status was reported to be diagnosed by the classifier with high specificity and sensitivity in both the original and validation cohorts. The presence/absence analyses assumed that sequencing depth was roughly uniform across donors, and that assumption may not be true. Most CMV-associated TCR beta chains appeared to be HLA-restricted in a later analysis, and the HLA associations seemed to be driven largely by CMV exposure. In this cohort, only TCR beta chains were sequenced, and detectable features were limited by the absence of alpha or paired-chain data. In vitro tests confirmed that three of the cytomegalovirus-associated TCR beta chains recognize cytomegalovirus antigens. Broadly in line with IMGT annotations, most TCR beta V segments showed up in productive rearrangements about 87% or about 30% of the time in an earlier analysis of around 550 of the donors. Because some donors lacked HLA typing at each locus, the association tests relied only on the typed subset. A further reported finding was that TCR beta sequences accurately predicted the HLA-A and HLA-B alleles for most subjects in the first cohort. While some public TCRs were present in many individuals, most TCR sequences turned up only very rarely across donors.

The cohort comprised around 690 healthy bone marrow donors. Cohort members were all nominally healthy when sampled, although unrecorded immune exposures were likely present. The donor tested CMV seronegative and was one of the 352 seronegative cohort members. Every donor gave a peripheral blood sample, and the peripheral blood mononuclear cells from that sample were used for TCR beta sequencing. The Qiagen DNeasy Blood Extraction Kit was used to extract genomic DNA from the blood cell samples. As concerns this clone: Its antigen remains unidentified.

This TCR came from a middle-aged man in good health and CMV-seronegative. Sequencing used PBMCs.

This receptor has the CDR3 CASSRQGAGNTIYF. The DNA sequence is TGTGCCAGCAGTCGACAGGGGGCTGGAAACACCATATATTTT. The sequence links TRBV6-5 to TRBJ1-3; TRBD1 fits 9 bases in the junction. Based on the germline V gene, the CDR1 and CDR2 sequences are MNHEY and SVGAGI. Including cysteine and phenylalanine, the CDR3 has 14 amino acids. The CDR3 DNA has 42 bases and is translated from base 1. Trimmed from V: 5 bases; trimmed from J: 2 bases; junction bases lacking a gene match: 1.